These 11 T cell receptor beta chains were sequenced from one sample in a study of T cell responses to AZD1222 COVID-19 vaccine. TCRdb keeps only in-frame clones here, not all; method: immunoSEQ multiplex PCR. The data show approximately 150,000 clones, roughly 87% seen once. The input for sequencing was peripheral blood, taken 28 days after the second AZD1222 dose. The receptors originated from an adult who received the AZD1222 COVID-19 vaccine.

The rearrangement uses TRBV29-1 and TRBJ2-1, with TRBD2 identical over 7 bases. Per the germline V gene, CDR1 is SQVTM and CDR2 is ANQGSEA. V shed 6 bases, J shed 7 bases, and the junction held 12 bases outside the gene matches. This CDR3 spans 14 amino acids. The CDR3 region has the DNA TGCAGCGTAGTCCTTAACGGGCGGGGGAATGAGCAGTTCTTC. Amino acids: CSVVLNGRGNEQFF.

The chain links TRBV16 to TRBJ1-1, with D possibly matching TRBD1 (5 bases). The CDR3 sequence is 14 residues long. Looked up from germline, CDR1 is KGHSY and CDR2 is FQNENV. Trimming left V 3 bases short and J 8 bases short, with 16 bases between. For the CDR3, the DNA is TGTGCCAGCAGCCACTCCGGGACTATCACCGAAGCTTTCTTT. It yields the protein CASSHSGTITEAFF.

The CDR3 region is CASSVGQDYGYTF. CDR3 nucleotides: TGTGCCAGCAGCGTGGGACAGGACTATGGCTACACCTTC. V and J are TRBV9 and TRBJ1-2; 8 positions agree with TRBD1. Germline V gene lookup returns CDR1 SGDLS and CDR2 YYNGEE. The V gene end was trimmed by 2 bases and the J gene end by 3 bases; junction bases not matched to a gene: 0. The CDR3 covers 13 residues.

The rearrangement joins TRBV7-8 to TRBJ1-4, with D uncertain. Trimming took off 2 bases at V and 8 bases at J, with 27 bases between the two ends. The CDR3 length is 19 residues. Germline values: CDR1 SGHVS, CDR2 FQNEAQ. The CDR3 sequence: CASSLKPSGYARRGEKLFF. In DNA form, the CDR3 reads TGTGCCAGCAGCTTAAAGCCCTCGGGTTACGCCCGACGAGGGGAAAAACTGTTTTTT.

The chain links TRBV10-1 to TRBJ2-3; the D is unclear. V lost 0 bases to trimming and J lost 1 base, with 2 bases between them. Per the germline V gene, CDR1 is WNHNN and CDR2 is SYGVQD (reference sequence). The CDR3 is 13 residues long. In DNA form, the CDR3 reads TGCGCCAGCAGTGAGTCGGGCACAGATACGCAGTATTTT. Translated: CASSESGTDTQYF.

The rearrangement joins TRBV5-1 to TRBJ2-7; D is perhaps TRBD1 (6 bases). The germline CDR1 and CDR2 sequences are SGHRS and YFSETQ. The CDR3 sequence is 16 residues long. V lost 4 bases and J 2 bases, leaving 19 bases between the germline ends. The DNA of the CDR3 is TGCGCCAGCAGCCCAGAGGGGGTAGGGACCCCCTACGAGCAGTACTTC. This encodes CASSPEGVGTPYEQYF.

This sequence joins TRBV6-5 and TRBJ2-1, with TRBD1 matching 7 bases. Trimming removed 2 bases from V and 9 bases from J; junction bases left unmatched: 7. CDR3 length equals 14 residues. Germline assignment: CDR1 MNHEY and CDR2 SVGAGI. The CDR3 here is CASSYRGRKAEQFF. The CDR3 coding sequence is TGTGCCAGCAGTTACAGGGGGCGCAAGGCTGAGCAGTTCTTC.

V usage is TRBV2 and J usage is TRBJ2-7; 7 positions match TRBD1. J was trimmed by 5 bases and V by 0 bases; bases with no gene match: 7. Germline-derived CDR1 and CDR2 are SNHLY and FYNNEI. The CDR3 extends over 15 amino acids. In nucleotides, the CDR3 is TGTGCCAGCAGTGAAGCAGCACCGACAGGGAACGAGCAGTACTTC. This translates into CASSEAAPTGNEQYF.

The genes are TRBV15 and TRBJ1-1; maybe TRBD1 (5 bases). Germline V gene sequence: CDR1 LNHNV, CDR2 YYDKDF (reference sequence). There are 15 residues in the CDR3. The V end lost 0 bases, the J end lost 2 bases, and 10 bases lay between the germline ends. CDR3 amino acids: CATSRDLGLNTEAFF. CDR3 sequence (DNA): TGTGCCACCAGCAGAGATTTGGGGCTTAACACTGAAGCTTTCTTT.

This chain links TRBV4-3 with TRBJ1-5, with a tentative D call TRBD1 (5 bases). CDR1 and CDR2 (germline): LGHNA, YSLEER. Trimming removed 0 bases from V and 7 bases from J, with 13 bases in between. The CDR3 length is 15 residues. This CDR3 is CASSQEGDRGQPQHF. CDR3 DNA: TGCGCCAGCAGCCAAGAAGGGGACCGAGGACAGCCCCAGCATTTT.

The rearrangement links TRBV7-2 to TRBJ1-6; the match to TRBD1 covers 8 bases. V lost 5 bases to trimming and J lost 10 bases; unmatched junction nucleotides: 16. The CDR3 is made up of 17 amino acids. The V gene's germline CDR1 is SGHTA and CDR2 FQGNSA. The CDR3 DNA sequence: TGTGCCAGCAGCCAATCCTACCGGCCAGGGGGCGAATCACCCCTCCACTTT. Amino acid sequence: CASSQSYRPGGESPLHF.